These 31 T cell receptor beta chains originate from one sample sequenced in a study of immune heterogeneity within non-small cell lung tumors. It was a multiplex PCR that amplified TCR beta CDR3, with 32 V and 13 J primers. TCRdb ran MiXCR on the multiplex PCR reads and lists one entry per CDR3 protein. The sample shows approximately 9,700 distinct CDR3 sequences, about 25% of them seen only once. As template, the study used bulk tumor genomic DNA at about 540 ng per sample. Surgery yielded several widely spaced biopsies per primary tumor. Curative surgery was undertaken by patients, who had untreated, newly diagnosed non-small cell lung cancer. The sequenced sample consisted of lung tumor tissue. Every receptor here comes from a woman between 45 and 60 years old with non-small cell lung cancer.

J is TRBJ2-1 and V is TRBV20-1; weak D call: TRBD2 (7 bases). V lost 3 bases and J lost 4, with 13 bases in between. The germline V gene has CDR1 DFQATT and CDR2 SNEGSKA (reference sequence). The CDR3 is 14 amino acids. Written as DNA, the CDR3 is TGCAGTGCTAGGCCAGCGGGACATTACAATGAGCAGTTCTTC. It is translated as CSARPAGHYNEQFF.

The chain carries TRBV2 and TRBJ2-5, with 15 bases identical to TRBD2. The CDR3 length is 17 residues. Germline CDR1 SNHLY, CDR2 FYNNEI. V shed 7 bases, J shed 2 bases, and the junction held 8 bases outside the gene matches. The CDR3 protein is CASNRTSGGAGQETQYF. The CDR3 DNA reads as TGTGCCAGCAATCGGACTAGCGGGGGGGCTGGACAAGAGACCCAGTACTTC.

This clonotype came up many times. V gene TRBV6-1 combines with J gene TRBJ2-2; D is undetermined. CDR1 is MNHNS and CDR2 is SASEGT in the germline V gene. V lost 5 bases and J 3 bases, leaving 16 bases between the germline ends. This CDR3 region has 16 residues. CDR3 in DNA: TGTGCCAGCAGTACCCGGCCCGCATCGGACACCGGGGAGCTGTTTTTT. The encoded protein is CASSTRPASDTGELFF.

With regard to this clonotype: Just one base apart from a much larger clone, this may be a read error. This CDR3 is CATSGNCHEQYF. CDR3 nucleotides: TGTGCCACCAGTGGGAACTGCCACGAGCAGTACTTC. V and J are TRBV24-1 and TRBJ2-7, with D hard to call. The germline V gene encodes CDR1 KGHDR and CDR2 SFDVKD. With 5 bases removed from V and 5 bases from J, the gap between germline ends came to 9 bases. The CDR3 spans 12 residues.

The V gene is TRBV6-5, the J gene TRBJ1-4; D gene unclear. Germline V CDR1 and CDR2: MNHEY, SVGAGI. V lost 0 bases, J lost 4 bases, and 6 bases lay in between. This CDR3 is built from 14 residues. CDR3 DNA: TGTGCCAGCAGTTACTCGGGCATTAATGAAAAACTGTTTTTT. This codes for CASSYSGINEKLFF.

Of note for this clonotype: A clone one base away is much larger, so this may be a read error. This chain links TRBV7-9 with TRBJ2-2; D may match TRBD1 or TRBD2 (6 bases each). The ends were cut back, 5 bases at V and 7 bases at J, with 20 bases in the middle. CDR1 and CDR2 from the germline V gene are SEHNR and FQNEAQ (reference sequence). The CDR3 covers 16 residues. The CDR3 loop is CASSPPRGDYNGELFF. CDR3 nucleotides: TGTGCCAGCAGCCCGCCGAGGGGGGATTACAACGGGGAGCTGTTTTTT.

This clonotype ranks as medium-sized (0.01 to 0.1%). The chain recombines TRBV24-1 with TRBJ2-1; TRBD1 is a possible D gene (5 bases). V shed 9 bases and J shed 0 bases, with 11 bases lying between them. Germline V gives CDR1 KGHDR, CDR2 SFDVKD. The CDR3 spans 14 residues. The CDR3 loop is CATSVTASYNEQFF. CDR3 bases: TGTGCCACCTCTGTGACAGCCTCCTACAATGAGCAGTTCTTC.

In this sample, this clonotype is medium-sized (0.01 to 0.1%). The chain links TRBV6-1 to TRBJ2-2; 7 nucleotides match TRBD2. Germline CDR1 and CDR2: MNHNS and SASEGT. V dropped 3 bases and J dropped 8; count of bases not matched to a gene: 9. CDR3 length: 15 residues. As DNA, the CDR3 is TGTGCCAGCAGTGACTCGGGGGGTGCACGGGGGGAGCTGTTTTTT. It encodes CASSDSGGARGELFF.

This rearrangement joins TRBV12-3 or TRBV12-4 to TRBJ2-1; D is unresolved. The CDR3 extends over 13 amino acids. V gave up 2 bases and J gave up 4 bases, with 6 bases separating them. CDR3 nucleotide sequence: TGTGCCAGCAGTTTATACGGGTACAATGAGCAGTTCTTC. This codes for CASSLYGYNEQFF.

As regards this clonotype: This could be a read error, since a much larger clone is one nucleotide away. The V call is TRBV20-1, the J call TRBJ2-5, with D hard to call. Germline-derived CDR1 and CDR2 are DFQATT and SNEGSKA (reference sequence). The CDR3 has 12 residues. The CDR3 DNA follows: TGCAGTGCTAGCGGATCCCAAGGGACCCAGTACTTC. This encodes CSASGSQGTQYF.

Remarks on this clonotype: This could be a read error, since a much larger clone is one nucleotide away. This chain links TRBV28 with TRBJ2-5, with 7 nucleotides matching TRBD1. From germline, CDR1 is MDHEN and CDR2 SYDVKM. Trimming took 7 bases from V and 2 from J; bases not matched to a gene: 19. The CDR3 extends over 18 amino acids. CDR3 in amino acids: CASIRAGTALPWQETQYF. CDR3 in DNA: TGTGCCAGCATACGAGCCGGGACAGCTCTCCCCTGGCAAGAGACCCAGTACTTC. Variable domain in full (rest from reference TRBV28 and TRBJ2-5): DVKVTQSSRYLVKRTGEKVFLECVQDMDHENMFWYRQDPGLGLRLIYFSYDVKMKEKGDIPEGYSVSREKKERFSLILESASTNQTSMYLCASIRAGTALPWQETQYFGPGTRLLVL.

This clonotype was counted between two and nine times. This chain connects TRBV10-3 to TRBJ2-5, with D uncertain. In germline, CDR1 is ENHRY, CDR2 SYGVKD. Deletions cut 0 bases from V and 1 base from J, with 6 bases between. The length of the CDR3 is 14 residues. The CDR3 loop is CAISESGSQETQYF. The CDR3 region has the DNA TGTGCCATCAGTGAGTCGGGGTCCCAAGAGACCCAGTACTTC.

This clonotype has just a few counts. The DNA is omitted, as the CDR3 cannot be located on it reliably, and the CDR3 follows TCRdb's listing. The chain's CDR3 is CASSFGEGARGVFF. The V and J genes are TRBV28 and TRBJ1-4. In germline, CDR1 is MDHEN, CDR2 SYDVKM. Termini included, the CDR3 measures 14 amino acids.

At least ten counts were recorded for this clonotype. The chain is built from TRBV3-1 and TRBJ2-1; TRBD2 matches 9 bases. The CDR3 is 15 residues long. The V gene's germline CDR1 is LGHDT and CDR2 YNNKEL (reference sequence). The ends lost 2 bases at V and 6 bases at J; junction bases unmatched: 5. CDR3 nucleotides: TGTGCCAGCAGCCAATTAGCGGGAGCTAGCAATGAGCAGTTCTTC. This gives the protein CASSQLAGASNEQFF.

The sample holds a few counts of this clonotype. The chain combines TRBV29-1 with TRBJ1-1; TRBD1 matches at 7 bases. Germline lookup yields CDR1 SQVTM and CDR2 ANQGSEA. The CDR3 covers 13 residues. The trim removed 6 bases at V and 1 base at J, leaving 5 bases unmatched. CDR3 region: CSVSRTGNTEAFF. Written as DNA, the CDR3 is TGCAGCGTCAGCCGGACAGGGAACACTGAAGCTTTCTTT.

This clonotype was detected ten times or more. The chain combines TRBV2 with TRBJ2-1; no firm D call. Deletions cut 3 bases from V and 6 bases from J, with 12 bases between. The germline gives CDR1 SNHLY, CDR2 FYNNEI. CDR3 length: 14 amino acids. CDR3 in amino acids: CASSDSRTLNEQFF. CDR3 bases: TGTGCCAGCAGTGACAGCCGGACCCTCAATGAGCAGTTCTTC.

This clonotype ranks as medium-sized. CDR3 nucleotides: TGCGCCAGCAGCCTAGACTCGGGAGGGGTTGGAAACACCATATATTTT. This translates into CASSLDSGGVGNTIYF. The gene calls are TRBV5-1 and TRBJ1-3; tentative D call: TRBD1 (5 bases). Germline CDR1 SGHRS, CDR2 YFSETQ. The CDR3 covers 16 residues. Trimming stripped 4 bases from V and 3 bases from J, with 17 bases between.

This clonotype was detected many times. The chain employs TRBV12-3 or TRBV12-4 and TRBJ2-7; D may be TRBD2 (6 bases). V was trimmed by 3 bases and J by 0 bases, leaving 9 bases between them. This CDR3 comprises 14 residues. The CDR3 spells CASSFGSGSYEQYF. CDR3 DNA: TGTGCCAGCAGTTTCGGGAGTGGCTCCTACGAGCAGTACTTC.

This clonotype is medium-sized in the sample. The chain combines TRBV11-3 with TRBJ1-1, with D unresolved. Trimming cost V 4 bases and J 4 bases, with 13 bases left between them. Germline V gene lookup returns CDR1 SGHNT and CDR2 YENEEA. This CDR3 is 14 amino acids long. CDR3 nucleotides: TGTGCCAGCAGCTCCCTTGAATCTGCCACTGAAGCTTTCTTT. This translates into CASSSLESATEAFF.

This sequence joins TRBV5-8 and TRBJ1-4; D gene ambiguous. The CDR3 runs 17 residues. Germline lookup yields CDR1 SGHTS and CDR2 YDEGEE. V was cut by 1 base and J by 6 bases, with 19 bases left in between. CDR3 amino acids: CASSLFLFTSRDEKLFF. In nucleotides, the CDR3 is TGTGCCAGCAGCTTGTTTCTTTTTACATCCAGAGATGAAAAACTGTTTTTT.

This clonotype occurred many times. This rearrangement joins TRBV7-2 to TRBJ2-5, with TRBD2 identical over 8 bases. The germline V gene has CDR1 SGHTA and CDR2 FQGNSA. With V trimmed by 5 bases and J by 7 bases, 9 bases remained unmatched. The CDR3 extends over 14 amino acids. DNA for the CDR3: TGTGCCAGCAGCCCAGGACTAGCAGGCAGGACCCAGTACTTC. This sequence encodes CASSPGLAGRTQYF.

To note about this clonotype: A much larger clone sits a single nucleotide away, making a read error possible. The V gene is TRBV5-6, the J gene TRBJ1-2; the D gene is possibly TRBD1 (5 bases). Per the germline V gene, CDR1 is SGHDT and CDR2 is YYEEEE. The CDR3 covers 15 residues. V dropped 5 bases and J dropped 5 bases, with 19 bases sitting between them. The CDR3 reads CASRRGYTGPYGYTF. DNA of the CDR3: TGTGCCAGCAGAAGGGGTTATACAGGCCCTTATGGCTACACCTTC. Using reference TRBV5-6 and TRBJ1-2 for the parts outside the CDR3, the full variable domain is DAGVTQSPTHLIKTRGQQVTLRCSPKSGHDTVSWYQQALGQGPQFIFQYYEEEERQRGNFPDRFSGHQFPNYSSELNVNALLLGDSALYLCASRRGYTGPYGYTFGSGTRLTVV.

The rearrangement uses TRBV9 and TRBJ2-5, with 7 bases aligning to TRBD2. This CDR3 is built from 15 residues. Looked up from germline, CDR1 is SGDLS and CDR2 is YYNGEE. With 4 bases clipped from V and 5 bases from J, the junction kept 11 bases outside the gene matches. This CDR3 reads CASSPGSGGWETQYF. CDR3 DNA sequence: TGTGCCAGCAGCCCCGGTTCGGGGGGATGGGAGACCCAGTACTTC.

This clonotype was counted at least ten times. The genes are TRBV11-2 and TRBJ2-7, with 8 bases aligning to TRBD1. The V and J ends lost 4 bases and 3 bases, in that order; junction bases with no gene match: 5. Germline V gene data show CDR1 as SGHAT and CDR2 as FQNNGV. CDR3 size: 14 residues. The CDR3 reads CASSSQGANYEQYF. The CDR3, as DNA: TGTGCCAGCAGCTCTCAGGGGGCTAACTACGAGCAGTACTTC.

This clonotype was counted many times. The J gene is TRBJ1-1, the V gene TRBV30, with TRBD1 matching over 8 bases. CDR3 size: 14 residues. Trimming removed 3 bases from V and 5 bases from J; junction bases left unmatched: 8. CDR1 GTSNPN and CDR2 SVGIG come from the germline V gene (reference sequence). The CDR3 sequence: CAWSPGQGGTEAFF. The CDR3 DNA reads TGTGCCTGGAGCCCTGGACAGGGAGGAACTGAAGCTTTCTTT.

This clonotype was found once. The rearrangement uses TRBV7-3 and TRBJ1-6, with D uncertain. The V and J ends lost 6 bases and 7 bases respectively, with 13 bases between them. Germline V lookup: CDR1 SGHTA, CDR2 FQGTGA. The CDR3 loop spans 14 amino acids. This CDR3 is CASSERTENSPLHF. DNA of the CDR3: TGTGCCAGCAGTGAAAGAACAGAGAATTCACCCCTCCACTTT.

This clonotype was found many times. J is TRBJ2-1 and V is TRBV5-1; D may be TRBD1 (5 bases). Germline CDR1 reads SGHRS; CDR2 reads YFSETQ. The V and J ends lost 0 bases and 0 bases respectively, with 10 bases between them. The length of the CDR3 is 16 residues. CDR3 DNA sequence: TGCGCCAGCAGCTTGGGGGGCGATCTCTCCTACAATGAGCAGTTCTTC. This encodes CASSLGGDLSYNEQFF.

V and J are TRBV24-1 and TRBJ2-1; 8 bases align to TRBD1. The CDR3 totals 16 residues. V shed 4 bases, J shed 1 base, and the junction held 5 bases outside the gene matches. Germline CDR1 is KGHDR and CDR2 is SFDVKD. CDR3 residues: CATSDQDRVSYNEQFF. The CDR3 DNA reads as TGTGCCACCAGTGACCAGGACAGGGTGTCCTACAATGAGCAGTTCTTC.

The sample holds a few counts of this clonotype. CDR3 coding DNA: TGTGCCAGCAGCTTGGGGGGCCGGGGGCTTAGCACAGATACGCAGTATTTT. This encodes CASSLGGRGLSTDTQYF. The chain combines TRBV5-4 with TRBJ2-3; D is tentatively TRBD1 or TRBD2 (6 bases each). Trimming removed 0 bases at V and 0 bases at J, with 14 bases between. Germline V gene sequence: CDR1 SGHNT, CDR2 YYREEE (reference sequence). The CDR3 length is 17 residues.

The chain links TRBV30 to TRBJ2-3; perhaps TRBD2 as D (5 bases). Germline V lookup: CDR1 GTSNPN, CDR2 SVGIG (reference sequence). Trimming removed 0 bases from V and 3 bases from J, with 13 bases in between. This CDR3 has 15 amino acids. The CDR3 reads CAWSVLSGKTDTQYF. Written as DNA, the CDR3 is TGTGCCTGGAGTGTATTATCGGGAAAGACAGATACGCAGTATTTT.

With regard to this clonotype: A junction boundary mismatches the germline segment, possibly from a read error. This chain joins TRBV5-5 and TRBJ2-1; D tentatively reads TRBD1 or TRBD2 (6 bases each). This CDR3 is 15 amino acids long. Germline CDR1 reads SGHKS; CDR2 reads YYEKEE (reference sequence). The CDR3 coding sequence is TGTGCCAGCAGCTTGGCTGGGGGGCTGAACAATGAGAAGTTCTTC. It specifies CASSLAGGLNNEKFF.